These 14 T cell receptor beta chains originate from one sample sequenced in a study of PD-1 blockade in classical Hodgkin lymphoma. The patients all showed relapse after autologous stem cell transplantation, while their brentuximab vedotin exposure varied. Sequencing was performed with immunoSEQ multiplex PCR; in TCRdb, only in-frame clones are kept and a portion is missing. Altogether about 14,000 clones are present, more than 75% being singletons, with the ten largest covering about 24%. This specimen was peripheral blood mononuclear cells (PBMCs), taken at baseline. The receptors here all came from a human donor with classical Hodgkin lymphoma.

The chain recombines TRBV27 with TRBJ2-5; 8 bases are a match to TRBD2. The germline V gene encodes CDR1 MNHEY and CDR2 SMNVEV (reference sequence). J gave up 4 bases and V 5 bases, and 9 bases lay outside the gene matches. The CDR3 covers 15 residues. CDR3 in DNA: TGTGCCAGCAGTCCCGGTCTCGGGGGGGGAGAGACCCAGTACTTC. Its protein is CASSPGLGGGETQYF.

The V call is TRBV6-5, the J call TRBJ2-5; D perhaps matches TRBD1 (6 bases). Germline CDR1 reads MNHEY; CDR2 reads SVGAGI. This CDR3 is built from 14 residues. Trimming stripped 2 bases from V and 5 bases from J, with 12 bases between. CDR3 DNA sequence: TGTGCCAGCAGTTACGCAGGGGAATGGGAGACCCAGTACTTC. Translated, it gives CASSYAGEWETQYF.

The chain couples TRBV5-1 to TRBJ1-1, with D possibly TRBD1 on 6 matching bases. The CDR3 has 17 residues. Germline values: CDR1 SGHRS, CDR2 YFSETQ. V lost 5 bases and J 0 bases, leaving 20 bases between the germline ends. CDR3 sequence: CASRGRQVRHMNTEAFF. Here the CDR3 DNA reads TGCGCCAGCAGGGGCCGACAGGTTCGTCATATGAACACTGAAGCTTTCTTT.

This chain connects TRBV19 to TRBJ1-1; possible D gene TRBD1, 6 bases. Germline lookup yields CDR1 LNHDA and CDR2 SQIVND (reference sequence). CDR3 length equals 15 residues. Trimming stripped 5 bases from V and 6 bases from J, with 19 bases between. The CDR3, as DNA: TGTGCCAGTAGTTTACAGGGAGGAGTGGTATCTGAAGCTTTCTTT. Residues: CASSLQGGVVSEAFF.

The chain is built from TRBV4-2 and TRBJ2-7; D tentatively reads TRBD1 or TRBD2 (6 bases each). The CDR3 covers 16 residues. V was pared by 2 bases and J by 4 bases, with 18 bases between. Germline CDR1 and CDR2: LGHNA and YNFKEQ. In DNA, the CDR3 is TGTGCCAGCAGCCAAATGACCGGGGGCCCGGATTACGAGCAGTACTTC. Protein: CASSQMTGGPDYEQYF.

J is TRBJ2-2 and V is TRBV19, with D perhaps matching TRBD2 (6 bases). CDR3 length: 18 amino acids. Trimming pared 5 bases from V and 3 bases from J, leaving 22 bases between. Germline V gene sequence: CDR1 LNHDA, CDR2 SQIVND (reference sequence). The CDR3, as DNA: TGTGCCAGTAGTGTTACCCTCCCGATCGGGGGTTACACCGGGGAGCTGTTTTTT. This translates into CASSVTLPIGGYTGELFF.

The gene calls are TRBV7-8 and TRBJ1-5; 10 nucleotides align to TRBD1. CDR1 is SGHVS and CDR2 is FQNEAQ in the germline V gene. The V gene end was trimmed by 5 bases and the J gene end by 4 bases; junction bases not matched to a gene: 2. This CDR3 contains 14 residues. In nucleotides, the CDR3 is TGTGCCAGCAGCGGGGGACAGGGGAATCAGCCCCAGCATTTT. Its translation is CASSGGQGNQPQHF.

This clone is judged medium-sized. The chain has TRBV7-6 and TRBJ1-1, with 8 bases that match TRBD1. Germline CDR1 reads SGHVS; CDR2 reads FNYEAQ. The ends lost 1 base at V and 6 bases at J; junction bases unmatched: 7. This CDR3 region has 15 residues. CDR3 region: CASSLGTGTLAEAFF. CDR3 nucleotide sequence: TGTGCCAGCAGCTTAGGGACAGGGACGTTGGCTGAAGCTTTCTTT.

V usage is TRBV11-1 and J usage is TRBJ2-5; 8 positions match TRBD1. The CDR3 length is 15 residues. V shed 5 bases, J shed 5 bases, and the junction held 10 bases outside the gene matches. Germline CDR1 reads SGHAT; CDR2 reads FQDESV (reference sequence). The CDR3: CASSGSGGLGETQYF. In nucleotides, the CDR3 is TGTGCCAGCAGCGGCTCAGGGGGCCTAGGGGAGACCCAGTACTTC.

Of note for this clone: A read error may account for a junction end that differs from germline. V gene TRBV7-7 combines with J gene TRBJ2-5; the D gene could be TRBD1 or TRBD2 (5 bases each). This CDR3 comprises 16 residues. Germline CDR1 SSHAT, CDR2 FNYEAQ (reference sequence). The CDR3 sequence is CASSPGRLVRGEAQYF. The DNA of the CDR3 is TGTGCCAGCAGCCCGGGGCGGTTGGTACGAGGAGAGGCCCAGTACTTC.

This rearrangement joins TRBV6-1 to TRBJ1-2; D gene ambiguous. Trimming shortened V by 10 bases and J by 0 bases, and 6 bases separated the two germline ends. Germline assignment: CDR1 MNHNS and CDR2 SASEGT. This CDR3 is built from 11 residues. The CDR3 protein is CATSPNYGYTF. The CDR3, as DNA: TGTGCCACGTCCCCTAACTATGGCTACACCTTC.

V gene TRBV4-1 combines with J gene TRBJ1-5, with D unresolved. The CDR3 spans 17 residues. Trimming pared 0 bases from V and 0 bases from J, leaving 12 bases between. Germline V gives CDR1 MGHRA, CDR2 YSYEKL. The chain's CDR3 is CASSQEGSTHSNQPQHF. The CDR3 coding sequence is TGCGCCAGCAGCCAAGAGGGAAGCACTCATAGCAATCAGCCCCAGCATTTT.

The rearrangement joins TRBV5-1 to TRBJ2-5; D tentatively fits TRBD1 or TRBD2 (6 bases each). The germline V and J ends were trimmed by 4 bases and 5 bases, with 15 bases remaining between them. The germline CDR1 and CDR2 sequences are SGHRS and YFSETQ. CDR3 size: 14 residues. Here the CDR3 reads CASSPWGAQETQYF. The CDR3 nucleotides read TGCGCCAGCAGCCCTTGGGGGGCGCAGGAGACCCAGTACTTC.

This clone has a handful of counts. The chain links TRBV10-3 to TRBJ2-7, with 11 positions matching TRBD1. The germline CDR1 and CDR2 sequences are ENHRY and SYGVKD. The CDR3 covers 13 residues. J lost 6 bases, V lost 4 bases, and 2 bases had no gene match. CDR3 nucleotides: TGTGCCATCAGTGCCGGGACAGGGGGCGAGCAGTACTTC. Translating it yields CAISAGTGGEQYF.